Sequencing of this T cell receptor (beta chain) was carried out in a study of tumor and adjacent non-tumor tissue in lung cancer. TCRbeta libraries were built with three rounds of nested PCR, modified from ARM-PCR. TCRdb passed the multiplex PCR reads through MiXCR, listing each CDR3 protein once. The sample holds more than 85,000 distinct CDR3 sequences, over 55% seen once. This sample's RNA came from whole unsorted tissue. Distant lung tissue was collected more than 3 cm away from the tumor edge. Worth noting for this clonotype: A much larger clone sits a single nucleotide away, making a read error possible.

The CDR3 sequence is 12 residues long. CDR1 and CDR2 from the germline V gene are DFQATT and SNEGSKA (reference sequence). The gene calls are TRBV20-1 and TRBJ2-1, with 8 bases lining up with TRBD2. The receptor comes from a man aged 30 to 39 with non-small cell lung cancer. Sequences were obtained from distant non-tumor lung tissue. Written as DNA, the CDR3 is TGCAGCCTTAGCGGGAACGAGAATGAGCAGTTCTTC. Amino acid sequence: CSLSGNENEQFF.